Reported below is one T cell receptor beta chain. Its antigen is not yet known. Base quality data are lacking; no much larger clone is found one base away. The sample originates from a study of blood T cell repertoires in COVID-19 (dated by TCRdb to 2020 to 2022). For context, the study as a whole: The collaborator samples originated in the United States, Italy and Spain and spanned the acute and convalescent phases of COVID-19. Where HLA class I and class II types were available, the types were taken from metadata supplied by the sample provider, not from assay-based typing. A freely available public database, intended as a resource for researchers studying the immune response to SARS-CoV-2, is where the repertoires were released. The material from the prospective study consisted of cDNA or gDNA derived from T cells, B-cell-depleted T cells, or PBMCs. The dataset comprised deeply sampled blood TCRbeta repertoires from subjects exposed to, actively infected with, or recovered from COVID-19. The samples were drawn from the first 160 participants of the ongoing ImmuneRACE study and from more than 1,000 subjects provided by 6 global collaborators. Sample metadata almost always included a de-identified subject ID, COVID-19 status, age in years and sex. Summary of the overall study and its limitations: The amount of clinical and demographic metadata varied by source and participant and was provided uncurated.

The immunoSEQ Assay, a bias-controlled multiplex PCR, was used to amplify TCRbeta CDR3 regions from genomic DNA. The study's processing was this. The number of nucleated cells in each sample was estimated by amplification of reference gene primers within the assay. Sequence reads were collapsed and filtered to measure the absolute abundance of every unique TCRbeta CDR3 rearrangement. For each sample, productive Simpson clonality was calculated by taking the square root of Simpson's diversity index across productive rearrangements. The immuneACCESS repertoire file appears here via TCRdb, limited to in-frame rearrangements. These files lack a portion of the clones; in checked studies, under half of the deficit traces to unresolved V genes, and the cause of the others is not known. V and J calls and clone size are those listed in that table; D and trimming were worked out from the DNA. The sample table lists over 200,000 clones, approximately 84% of them with a count of one. The top ten clonotypes cover 7.5% to 9% of the sample.

V and J lose 0 bases and 11 bases, and a span of 18 bases separates them. CDR1 SGHRS and CDR2 YFSETQ were looked up in the germline V gene. The CDR3 goes from the cysteine to the phenylalanine over 14 residues. Here the CDR3 DNA is all that survives: 42 bases in frame from base 1. Each collaborating institution followed its own protocols to collect whole blood in K2EDTA tubes. Collaborator samples were shipped for TCRbeta analysis as frozen whole blood, isolated PBMCs, or DNA extracted from either sample type. The sequence is built from TRBV5-1 and TRBJ2-7; the D gene is perhaps TRBD1, from 5 matching bases. The sequence was obtained from a woman older than 75 with acute or convalescent COVID-19. Sequencing was done on a sample of peripheral blood. The CDR3 region reads CASSLETKTTEKYF. The DNA sequence follows: TGCGCCAGCAGCTTGGAAACCAAGACGACAGAGAAGTACTTC.